The table lists the clone carrying this TCR beta chain with a few counts. Antigen: not known. V lost 1 base to trimming and J lost 7 bases; unmatched junction nucleotides: 17. This CDR3 region has 19 residues. Germline CDR1 and CDR2: SGHDN and FVKESK. These data are taken from a study of identical twins. Study-level findings and limits: Conclusions were based on cross-sectional statistical analysis, without following the same donors.

TCRdb re-called the 5' RACE reads with MiXCR, one entry per CDR3 protein. Of about 530,000 distinct CDR3 sequences in the sample, roughly 15% were seen once. Another study also made use of these data, one on yellow fever vaccine responses in identical twins.

The chain is built from TRBV14 and TRBJ2-1, with 9 nucleotides matching TRBD1. The sequence derives from a woman between 18 and 29 years old in good health. Sequencing was done on a sample of CD4+ T cells sorted from blood. CDR3 sequence (DNA): TGTGCCAGCAGCCAAGTGAGGCGAAACCGTGGGGACAGGGTAAATGAGCAGTTCTTC. Protein sequence: CASSQVRRNRGDRVNEQFF.